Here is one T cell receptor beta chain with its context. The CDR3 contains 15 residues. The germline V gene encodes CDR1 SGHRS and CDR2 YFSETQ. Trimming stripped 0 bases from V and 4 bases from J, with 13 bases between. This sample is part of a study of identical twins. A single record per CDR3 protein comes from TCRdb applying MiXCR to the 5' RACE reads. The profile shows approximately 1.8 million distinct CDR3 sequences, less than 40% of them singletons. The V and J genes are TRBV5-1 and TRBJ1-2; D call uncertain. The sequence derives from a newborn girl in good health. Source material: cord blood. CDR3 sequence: CASSLGLYRAYGYTF. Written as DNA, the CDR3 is TGCGCCAGCAGCTTGGGGCTTTACCGCGCCTATGGCTACACCTTC.